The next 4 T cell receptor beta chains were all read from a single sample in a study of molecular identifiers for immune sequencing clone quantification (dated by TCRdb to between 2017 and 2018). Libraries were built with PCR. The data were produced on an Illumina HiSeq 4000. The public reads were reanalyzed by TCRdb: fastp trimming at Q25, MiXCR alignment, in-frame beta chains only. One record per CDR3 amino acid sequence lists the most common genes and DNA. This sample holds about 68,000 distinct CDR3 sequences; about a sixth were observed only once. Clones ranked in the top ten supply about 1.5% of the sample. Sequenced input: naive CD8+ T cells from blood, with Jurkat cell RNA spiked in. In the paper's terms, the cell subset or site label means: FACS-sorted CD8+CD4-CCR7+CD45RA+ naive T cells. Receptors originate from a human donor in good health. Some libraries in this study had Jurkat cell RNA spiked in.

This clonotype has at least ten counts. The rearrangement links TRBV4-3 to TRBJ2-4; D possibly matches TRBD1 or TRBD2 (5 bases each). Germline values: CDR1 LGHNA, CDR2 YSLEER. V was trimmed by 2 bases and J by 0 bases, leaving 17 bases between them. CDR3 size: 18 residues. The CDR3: CASSQYDHGALAKNIQYF. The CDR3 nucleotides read TGCGCCAGCAGCCAATACGACCACGGGGCCTTAGCCAAAAACATTCAGTACTTC.

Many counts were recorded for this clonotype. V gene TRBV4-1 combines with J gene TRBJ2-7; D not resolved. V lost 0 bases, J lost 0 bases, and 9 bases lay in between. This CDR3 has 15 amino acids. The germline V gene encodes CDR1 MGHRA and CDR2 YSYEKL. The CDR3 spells CASSQDLPSSYEQYF. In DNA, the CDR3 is TGCGCCAGCAGCCAAGATCTACCGAGCTCCTACGAGCAGTACTTC.

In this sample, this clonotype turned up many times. The CDR3 protein is CASSAYRTGGTGELFF. DNA of the CDR3: TGTGCCAGCAGCGCCTACAGGACAGGGGGCACCGGGGAGCTGTTTTTT. The chain is built from TRBV9 and TRBJ2-2; 10 positions match TRBD1. There are 16 residues in the CDR3. V was pared by 3 bases and J by 4 bases, with 6 bases of the junction left unmatched. Germline CDR1 and CDR2: SGDLS and YYNGEE.

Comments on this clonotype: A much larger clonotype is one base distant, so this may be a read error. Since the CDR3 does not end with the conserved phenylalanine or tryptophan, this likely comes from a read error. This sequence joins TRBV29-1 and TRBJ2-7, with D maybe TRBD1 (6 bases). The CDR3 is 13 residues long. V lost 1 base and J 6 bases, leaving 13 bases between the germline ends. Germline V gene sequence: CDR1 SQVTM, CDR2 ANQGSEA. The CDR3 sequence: CSVEAGELGEQYL. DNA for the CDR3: TGCAGCGTTGAAGCAGGGGAGTTGGGCGAGCAGTACCTC.